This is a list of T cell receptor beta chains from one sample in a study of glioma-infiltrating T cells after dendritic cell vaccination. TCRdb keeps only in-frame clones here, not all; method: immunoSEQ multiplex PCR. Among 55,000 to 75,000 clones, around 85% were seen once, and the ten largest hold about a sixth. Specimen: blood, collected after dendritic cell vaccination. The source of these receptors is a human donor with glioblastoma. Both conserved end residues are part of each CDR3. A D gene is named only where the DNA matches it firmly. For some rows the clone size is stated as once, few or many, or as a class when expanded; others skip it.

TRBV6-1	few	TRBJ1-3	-	CASSEIRGISGNTIYF	TGTGCCAGCAGTGAAATTCGGGGGATCTCTGGAAACACCATATATTTT
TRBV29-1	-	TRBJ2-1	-	CSVEPQISGEQFF	TGCAGCGTTGAGCCGCAGATAAGTGGTGAGCAGTTCTTC
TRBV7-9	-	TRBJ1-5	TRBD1	CASSLGGGGNQPQHF	TGTGCCAGCAGCTTAGGAGGGGGCGGCAATCAGCCCCAGCATTTT
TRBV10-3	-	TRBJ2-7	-	CAISEARQSSYEQYF	TGTGCCATCAGTGAGGCGAGACAGAGCTCCTACGAGCAGTACTTC
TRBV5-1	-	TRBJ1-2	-	CASSLGGDGYTF	TGCGCCAGCAGCTTAGGGGGGGATGGCTACACCTTC
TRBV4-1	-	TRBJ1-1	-	CASSLGGPNTEAFF	TGCGCCAGCAGCCTAGGAGGGCCGAACACTGAAGCTTTCTTT
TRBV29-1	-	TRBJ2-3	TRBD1	CSVAPDRPSTDTQYF	TGCAGCGTTGCCCCGGACAGGCCTAGCACAGATACGCAGTATTTT
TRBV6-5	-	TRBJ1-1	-	CASSRIVRVNTEAFF	TGTGCCAGCAGTCGGATTGTCAGGGTGAACACTGAAGCTTTCTTT
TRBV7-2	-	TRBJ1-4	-	CASSLEQANEKLFF	TGTGCCAGCAGCTTAGAACAGGCTAATGAAAAACTGTTTTTT
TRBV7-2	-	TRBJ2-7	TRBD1	CASSPRQGSYEQYF	TGTGCCAGCAGCCCCAGACAGGGTTCCTACGAGCAGTACTTC
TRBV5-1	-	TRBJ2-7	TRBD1	CASTQDRGSYEQYF	TGCGCCAGCACCCAGGACAGGGGGAGCTACGAGCAGTACTTC
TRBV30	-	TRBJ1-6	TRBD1	CAWTGQGAASPLHF	TGTGCCTGGACCGGACAGGGGGCGGCTTCACCCCTCCACTTT
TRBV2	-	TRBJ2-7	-	CASSRGYEQYF	TGTGCCAGCAGTCGGGGCTACGAGCAGTACTTC
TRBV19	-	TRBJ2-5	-	CASSITRVETQYF	TGTGCCAGTAGTATAACTAGGGTCGAGACCCAGTACTTC
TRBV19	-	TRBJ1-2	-	CASNSLKRLYGYTF	TGTGCCAGTAATAGTCTTAAGCGCCTATATGGCTACACCTTC
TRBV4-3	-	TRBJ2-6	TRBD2	CASSPGGTSGANVLTF	TGCGCCAGCAGCCCGGGAGGGACCTCTGGGGCCAACGTCCTGACTTTC
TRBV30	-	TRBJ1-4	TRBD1	CAWSAETGATNEKLFF	TGTGCCTGGAGTGCCGAGACAGGGGCAACTAATGAAAAACTGTTTTTT
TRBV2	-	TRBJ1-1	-	CASSEAAPGSPTETFF	TGTGCCAGCAGTGAAGCCGCGCCTGGTTCTCCCACTGAGACTTTCTTT
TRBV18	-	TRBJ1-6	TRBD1	CASSPPGQTYNSPLHF	TGTGCCAGCTCACCCCCGGGACAGACCTATAATTCACCCCTCCACTTT
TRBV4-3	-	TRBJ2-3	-	CASSQDPAHTDTQYF	TGCGCCAGCAGCCAAGATCCCGCGCACACAGATACGCAGTATTTT
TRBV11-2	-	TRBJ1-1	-	CASSLVPGDTEAFF	TGTGCCAGCAGCTTAGTCCCGGGGGACACTGAAGCTTTCTTT
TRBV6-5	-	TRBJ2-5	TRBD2	CASSYRAGIKETQYF	TGTGCCAGCAGTTACCGAGCGGGGATAAAAGAGACCCAGTACTTC
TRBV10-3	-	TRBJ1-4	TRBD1	CAISTGTNEKLFF	TGTGCCATCTCGACAGGGACTAATGAAAAACTGTTTTTT